This T cell receptor (beta chain) was obtained from a study of control samples from healthy donors and cancer patients. Trimming cost V 3 bases and J 1 base; bases outside gene matches: 10. Germline V lookup: CDR1 LNHNV, CDR2 YYDKDF (reference sequence). CDR3 length: 17 residues. The method was immunoSEQ multiplex PCR; TCRdb's version includes in-frame clones alone and lacks a portion of them. The sample lists roughly 88,000 clones, approximately 93% occurring once. Sample: blood. The TCR originated in a woman in her 30s in good health. V is TRBV15 and J is TRBJ2-5; 8 nucleotides agree with TRBD2. The CDR3 region has the DNA TGTGCCACCAGCAGCGCCGGGACTAGGGGCCTCCAAGAGACCCAGTACTTC. It yields the protein CATSSAGTRGLQETQYF.